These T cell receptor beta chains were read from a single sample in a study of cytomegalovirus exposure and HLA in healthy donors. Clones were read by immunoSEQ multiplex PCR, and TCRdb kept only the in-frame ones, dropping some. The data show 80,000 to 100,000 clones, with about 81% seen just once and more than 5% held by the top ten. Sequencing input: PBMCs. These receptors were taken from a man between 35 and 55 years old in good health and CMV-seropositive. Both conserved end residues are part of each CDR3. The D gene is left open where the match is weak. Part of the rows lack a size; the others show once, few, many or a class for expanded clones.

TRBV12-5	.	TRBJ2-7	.	TGTGCTAGTGGTTCCGCTAGCCGCCGTGTGGACGAGCAGTACTTC	CASGSASRRVDEQYF
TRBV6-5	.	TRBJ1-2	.	TGTGCCGCCTTTCAAGATCTAGGCTATGGCTACACCTTC	CAAFQDLGYGYTF
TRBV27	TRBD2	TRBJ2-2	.	TGTGCCAGCAGTTTGGAAGCGGGGGGCAACACCGGGGAGCTGTTTTTT	CASSLEAGGNTGELFF
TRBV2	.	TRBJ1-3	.	TGTGCCAGCACCGTAGACGGGGGAGGAAACACCATATATTTT	CASTVDGGGNTIYF
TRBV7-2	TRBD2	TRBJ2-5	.	TGTGCCAGCAGCTTAACTAGCGGCGAGACCCAGTACTTC	CASSLTSGETQYF
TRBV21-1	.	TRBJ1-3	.	TGTGCCAGCAGCTATGGCCCTGGAAACACCATATATTTT	CASSYGPGNTIYF
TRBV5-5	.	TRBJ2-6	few	TGTGCCAGCAGCTTGGCCAGGCAATCGGGGGCCAACGTCCTGACTTTC	CASSLARQSGANVLTF
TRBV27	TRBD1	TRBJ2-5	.	TGTGCCAGCAGTCCAGGACAGGGAGGCGCGACCCAGTACTTC	CASSPGQGGATQYF
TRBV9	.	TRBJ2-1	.	TGTGCCAGCAGTCCTGGGACATCGAGCTCCTACAATGAGCAGTTCTTC	CASSPGTSSSYNEQFF
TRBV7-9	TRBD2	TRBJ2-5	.	TGTGCCAGCAGCTTAGCGGTACTAGCGGGAGTAGCCGACGGGGAGACCCAGTACTTC	CASSLAVLAGVADGETQYF
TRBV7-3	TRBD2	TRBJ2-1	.	TGTGCCAGCAGCTTAGGGCCGGGGGGAGGGAATGAGCAGTTCTTC	CASSLGPGGGNEQFF
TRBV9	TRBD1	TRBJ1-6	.	TGTGCCAGCAGCGTAGAGGGGGCGGATAATTCACCCCTCCACTTT	CASSVEGADNSPLHF
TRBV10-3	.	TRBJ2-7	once	TGTGCCATGTCCTACGACTCCCTCGGGACCTACGAGCAGTACTTC	CAMSYDSLGTYEQYF
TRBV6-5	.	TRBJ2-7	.	TGTGCCAGCAGAACTGTTAGCTCCTACGAGCAGTACTTC	CASRTVSSYEQYF
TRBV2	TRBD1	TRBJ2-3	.	TGTGCCAGCAGGTGGACAGGGGAATCAGATACGCAGTATTTT	CASRWTGESDTQYF
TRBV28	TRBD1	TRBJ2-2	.	TGTGCCAGCAGAGAGGGGACAGGGGTTCCCGGGGAGCTGTTTTTT	CASREGTGVPGELFF
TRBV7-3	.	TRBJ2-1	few	TGTGCCAGCAGCTTAAGTGGGACAGGGAGAGCGGGGGGACTGTCCCATGAGCAGTTCTTC	CASSLSGTGRAGGLSHEQFF
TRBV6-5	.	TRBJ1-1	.	TGTGCCAGCAGTCCCACAGGGAGTCGTCAAGCTTTCTTT	CASSPTGSRQAFF
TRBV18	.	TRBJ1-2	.	TGTGCCAGCTCACCACCACAGCGGATTGGGGGCTACACCTTC	CASSPPQRIGGYTF
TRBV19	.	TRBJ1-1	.	TGTGCCAGTAGTACAACAGGGAGCACTGAAGCTTTCTTT	CASSTTGSTEAFF
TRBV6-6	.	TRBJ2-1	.	TGTGCCAGCAGTCTACTAGATCGGAACGACTACAATGAGCAGTTCTTC	CASSLLDRNDYNEQFF
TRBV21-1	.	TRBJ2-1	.	TGTGCCAGCACCAGGACAGGGAACAATGAGCAGTTCTTC	CASTRTGNNEQFF
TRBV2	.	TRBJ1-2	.	TGTGCCAGCATCCCGGGAGAACTTAACTATGGCTACACCTTC	CASIPGELNYGYTF
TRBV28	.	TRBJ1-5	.	TGTGCCAGCAATCCTTCCGACAGGTGGGGTTTCCCCCAGCATTTT	CASNPSDRWGFPQHF
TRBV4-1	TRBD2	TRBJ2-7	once	TGCGCCAGCAGCCAACGGGCCCTAGCGGGAGTTTCCCACGAGCAGTACTTC	CASSQRALAGVSHEQYF
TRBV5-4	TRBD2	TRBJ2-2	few	TGTGCCAGCAGCCCGGGGGGGGGCGTGTCCGGGGAGCTGTTTTTT	CASSPGGGVSGELFF
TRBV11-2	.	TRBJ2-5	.	TGTGCCAGCACTCAGGGTACGTCCCAGTACTTC	CASTQGTSQYF
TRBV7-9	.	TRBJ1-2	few	TGTGCCAGCAGCGGCGGGGCGGGTTACTATGGCTACACCTTC	CASSGGAGYYGYTF
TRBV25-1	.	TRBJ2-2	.	TGTGCCAGCCGGCGGGGTATCGGGGAGCTGTTTTTT	CASRRGIGELFF
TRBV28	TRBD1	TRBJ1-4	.	TGTGCCAGCAGTTTTTTATTAGGACAGGGGGCTTCGACTAATGAAAAACTGTTTTTT	CASSFLLGQGASTNEKLFF
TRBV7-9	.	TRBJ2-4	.	TGTGCCAGCAGCCCCACCCAGGGGACGCTAGCCAAAAACATTCAGTACTTC	CASSPTQGTLAKNIQYF
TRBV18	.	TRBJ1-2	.	TGTGCCAGCTCACCGGGAGCTAACTATGGCTACACCTTC	CASSPGANYGYTF
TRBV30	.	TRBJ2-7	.	TGTGCCTGGAGTGTAGCATACGAGCAGTACTTC	CAWSVAYEQYF
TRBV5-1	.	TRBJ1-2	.	TGCGCCAGCAGCTTGGCAGGGGCGAATGGCTACACCTTC	CASSLAGANGYTF
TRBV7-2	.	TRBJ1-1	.	TGTGCCAGCAGCTACATTGGGACACCCGGGAGGATGAACACTGAAGCTTTCTTT	CASSYIGTPGRMNTEAFF
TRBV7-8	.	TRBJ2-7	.	TGTGCCAGCAGATTATCAGGTGACTCCTACGAGCAGTACTTC	CASRLSGDSYEQYF
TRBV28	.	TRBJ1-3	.	TGTGCCAGCAGTGTGCGGGCCTCTGGAAACACCATATATTTT	CASSVRASGNTIYF
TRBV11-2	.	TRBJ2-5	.	TGTGCCAGCAGCTCCTCCGGGGAGACCCAGTACTTC	CASSSSGETQYF
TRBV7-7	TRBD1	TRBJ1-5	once	TGTGCTAGCAGCCTGGACAGGGGTGAGCCCCAGCATTTT	CASSLDRGEPQHF
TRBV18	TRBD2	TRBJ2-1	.	TGTGCCAGCTCACCAAACCCGGGAGGAGTCGGGCAGTTCTTC	CASSPNPGGVGQFF
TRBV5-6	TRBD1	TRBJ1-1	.	TGTGCCAGCAGCTCTAAGGGGGCGGTTATGAACACTGAAGCTTTCTTT	CASSSKGAVMNTEAFF
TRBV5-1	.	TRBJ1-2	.	TGCGCCAGCAGCTTGGATACAGGCGAGTATGGCTACACCTTC	CASSLDTGEYGYTF
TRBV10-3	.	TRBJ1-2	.	TGTGCCATCAGTGGAGGAGGCGGCTACACCTTC	CAISGGGGYTF
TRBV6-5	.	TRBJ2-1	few	TGTGCCAGCAGTTACTCGGCGGGGGCGTACAATGAGCAGTTCTTC	CASSYSAGAYNEQFF
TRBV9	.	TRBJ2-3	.	TGTGCCAGCAGCATTGCAGCGGCTGCCACCTATCGCACAGATACGCAGTATTTT	CASSIAAAATYRTDTQYF
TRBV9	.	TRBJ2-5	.	TGTGCCAGCAGCTGGGGGCCGACTCTAGAGGAGACCCAGTACTTC	CASSWGPTLEETQYF
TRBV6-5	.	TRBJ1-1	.	TGTGCCAGCAGTTACAGGGGCGCCGGTACCGAAGCTTTCTTT	CASSYRGAGTEAFF
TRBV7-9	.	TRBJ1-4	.	TGTGCCAGCAGCTTTGCGGGGAAAAATGAAAAACTGTTTTTT	CASSFAGKNEKLFF
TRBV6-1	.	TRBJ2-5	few	TGTGCCAGCAGTGTAAGGGGCCAGGAGACCCAGTACTTC	CASSVRGQETQYF
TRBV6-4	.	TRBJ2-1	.	TGTGCCAGCAGTGCCCGGGAGAGCTCCTACAATGAGCAGTTCTTC	CASSARESSYNEQFF
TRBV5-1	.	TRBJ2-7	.	TGCGCCAGCAGCTCCCAGGGGAACGAGCAGTACTTC	CASSSQGNEQYF
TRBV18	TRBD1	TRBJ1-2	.	TGTGCCAGCTCACCAGGGACAGGGGGCGCCTACACCTTC	CASSPGTGGAYTF
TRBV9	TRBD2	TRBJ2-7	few	TGTGCCAGCAGCTGGACTAGCGGGTGGGCTGAGGACCACGAGCAGTACTTC	CASSWTSGWAEDHEQYF